This T cell receptor beta chain was retrieved from a study of cytomegalovirus exposure and HLA in healthy donors. A multiplex PCR was run with 60 Vbeta primers and 13 Jbeta primers. Profiled with immunoSEQ multiplex PCR; TCRdb holds only in-frame clones, not every one. The top ten clones hold 9.5% to 15% of a sample with about 120,000 clones, about 75% of them seen once. The CDR3 is made up of 18 amino acids. Germline V gives CDR1 SEHNR, CDR2 FQNEAQ (reference sequence). J was trimmed by 1 base and V by 1 base; bases with no gene match: 8. The sequence came from a woman in her 40s in good health and CMV-seropositive. The chain uses TRBV7-9 and TRBJ2-3; 10 bases fit TRBD2. Sequenced material: PBMCs. The CDR3 DNA is TGTGCCAGCAGCTTAGAAACTTCCAGCGGGGGGGGCACAGATACGCAGTATTTT. It yields the protein CASSLETSSGGGTDTQYF.